This T cell receptor beta chain comes out of a study of regulatory T cells in long-lasting Graves disease. Study-level background: Antithyroid drug use was under 3 months in newly diagnosed Graves' patients.

The TCR beta library used iRepertoire HTBI primers with Arm-PCR amplification of CDR3. How the authors handled the data: Gene usage covered some 60 TRBV and roughly 13 TRBJ segments. TCRdb re-analysed the multiplex PCR reads in MiXCR, keeping a single row per CDR3 protein. TCRdb assigned the V and J calls; the authors' analysis was not used. The sample lists about 540,000 distinct CDR3 sequences, approximately 15% seen once, with over 7.5% in the top ten. This clonotype came up many times. CDR3 size: 16 residues. Germline V gene lookup returns CDR1 LNHNV and CDR2 YYDKDF (reference sequence). Trimming at V came to 0 bases and at J to 4 bases, leaving 3 bases not matched to a gene. Time point: newly diagnosed GD, antithyroid drugs for less than 3 months. Isolated PBMC RNA provided the starting material for the TCR library. In Xi'an, China, an endocrinology department was the source of patients. The same data also contributed to another study, on T cells in Graves' hyperthyroidism and ophthalmopathy. That report adds: Clonotypes that were expanded in thyroid above 0.001 mostly appeared in blood too.

The TCR originated in a young man with Graves disease. The material sequenced was peripheral blood mononuclear cells (PBMCs), taken at new diagnosis, from a patient treated with antithyroid drugs. The chain couples TRBV15 to TRBJ2-5; 12 bases map to TRBD2. The CDR3 is CATSRDLLAGGETQYF. The DNA of the CDR3 is TGTGCCACCAGCAGAGATCTACTAGCGGGAGGAGAGACCCAGTACTTC.